This TCR beta chain derives from a study of cytomegalovirus exposure and HLA in healthy donors. Study at large: A prior study identified 117 million unique TCR beta sequences from 150 million to 200 million T cells.

Study observations and caveats: An ancestry cluster, one associated with Asian ancestry, reportedly showed fewer N-insertions than the roughly 610-donor mean in a later analysis. In an earlier analysis, about 87% or about 30%: the productive usage of most TCR beta V segments. Accurate HLA-A and HLA-B prediction from TCR beta sequences was reported for most subjects.

To note about this clone: What it binds is unknown.

It was with 60 Vbeta and 13 Jbeta primers that the PCR ran. The repertoire was sequenced with immunoSEQ multiplex PCR; TCRdb's copy has only in-frame clones and lacks some. The repertoire holds 150,000 to 200,000 clones, with about 74% as singletons. CDR1 is LGHNA and CDR2 is YSLEER in the germline V gene. The CDR3 spans 12 residues. V was pared by 8 bases and J by 4 bases, with 8 bases between. Sequencing was performed on PBMCs. This chain connects TRBV4-3 to TRBJ2-2; possible D gene TRBD2, 6 bases. The TCR was taken from a male donor in good health and CMV-seronegative. CDR3: CASRESTGELFF. For the CDR3, the DNA is TGCGCCAGCCGGGAGAGCACCGGGGAGCTGTTTTTT.